Each of the 32 T cell receptor beta chains below was sequenced from the same sample in a study of liver allograft versus peripheral blood T cells. Looking at the study overall: Repertoires from peripheral blood of liver transplant recipients were compared with those inside their transplanted livers.

One entry per CDR3 protein results from TCRdb running MiXCR on the reads. The data hold roughly 8,300 distinct CDR3 sequences, with over 14% observed a single time. These receptors came from a human patient who had a liver transplant. Some of the T cells may derive from the graft donor.

This clonotype was picked up many times. The chain joins TRBV28 to TRBJ2-2, with unresolved D. V was trimmed by 2 bases and J by 1 base, leaving 11 bases between them. CDR3 length: 16 amino acids. The germline gives CDR1 MDHEN, CDR2 SYDVKM. The CDR3 nucleotides read TGTGCCAGCAGTTTACCGGGCTACAAGAACACCGGGGAGCTGTTTTTT. This sequence encodes CASSLPGYKNTGELFF.

In this sample, this clonotype is medium-sized (0.01 to 0.1%). The V gene is TRBV6-5, the J gene TRBJ2-2; D assignment may be TRBD1 or TRBD2 (5 bases each). Germline CDR1 and CDR2: MNHEY and SVGAGI. The CDR3 has 15 amino acids. V was trimmed by 6 bases and J by 4 bases, leaving 15 bases between them. CDR3 in DNA: TGTGCCAGCAGCACGGGGCTCGCGGTCACCGGGGAGCTGTTTTTT. Translating gives CASSTGLAVTGELFF.

V is TRBV9 and J is TRBJ1-1, with D possibly TRBD1 on 6 matching bases. CDR3 size: 17 residues. With 0 bases removed from V and 1 base from J, the gap between germline ends came to 16 bases. Germline values: CDR1 SGDLS, CDR2 YYNGEE. CDR3 residues: CASSVAGAGVQNTEAFF. CDR3 nucleotide sequence: TGTGCCAGCAGCGTAGCGGGGGCAGGGGTACAGAACACTGAAGCTTTCTTT.

This clonotype is deemed medium-sized. The chain links TRBV19 to TRBJ2-6, with D perhaps TRBD1 or TRBD2 (6 bases each). The CDR3 is 17 amino acids. Germline assignment: CDR1 LNHDA and CDR2 SQIVND (reference sequence). Trimming shortened V by 4 bases and J by 3 bases, and 16 bases separated the two germline ends. CDR3 residues: CASSKQGAGSGANVLTF. DNA for the CDR3: TGTGCCAGTAGTAAACAGGGAGCCGGGAGTGGGGCCAACGTCCTGACTTTC.

Regarding this clonotype: A much larger clone differs from this one at a single base, so this may be a read error. The V gene is TRBV5-6, the J gene TRBJ1-2, with a weak D call TRBD1 (6 bases). This CDR3 has 14 residues. In germline, CDR1 is SGHDT, CDR2 YYEEEE. The CDR3 spells CASSKDSPNYDYTF. The CDR3 region has the DNA TGTGCCAGCAGCAAGGACAGCCCAAACTATGACTACACCTTC.

This chain connects TRBV3-1 to TRBJ2-7; TRBD1 matches at 8 bases. CDR3 length: 15 residues. Germline loops: CDR1 LGHDT, CDR2 YNNKEL (reference sequence). V dropped 0 bases and J dropped 4; count of bases not matched to a gene: 5. The CDR3 coding sequence is TGTGCCAGCAGCCAAGATCAGGGGGCGGGATACGAGCAGTACTTC. Amino acids: CASSQDQGAGYEQYF.

Relative to its sample, this clonotype is medium-sized. The rearrangement uses TRBV24-1 and TRBJ2-1, with D perhaps matching TRBD1 (6 bases). In germline, CDR1 is KGHDR, CDR2 SFDVKD. The CDR3 runs to 17 residues. V was pared by 3 bases and J by 7 bases, with 21 bases between. This CDR3 reads CATSDARGLGTQNEQFF. The CDR3, as DNA: TGTGCCACCAGTGATGCCAGGGGTCTTGGTACTCAAAATGAGCAGTTCTTC.

This clonotype was found many times. V usage is TRBV20-1 and J usage is TRBJ1-2, with D possibly TRBD1 on 6 matching bases. CDR1 and CDR2 (germline): DFQATT, SNEGSKA (reference sequence). This CDR3 is built from 13 residues. The V and J ends lost 6 bases and 4 bases respectively, with 15 bases between them. CDR3 region: CSAAPSRGYGYTF. The CDR3 DNA sequence: TGCAGTGCAGCCCCCTCCAGGGGCTATGGCTACACCTTC.

Sample share makes this clonotype medium-sized. The chain is built from TRBV6-5 and TRBJ2-7, with 7 bases fitting TRBD2. The CDR3 length is 14 residues. Per the germline V gene, CDR1 is MNHEY and CDR2 is SVGAGI. The V and J ends lost 5 bases and 0 bases, in that order; junction bases with no gene match: 4. CDR3 protein: CASSPSSGSYEQYF. The CDR3 DNA reads TGTGCCAGCAGTCCCTCTAGCGGCTCCTACGAGCAGTACTTC.

The V gene is TRBV6-5, the J gene TRBJ2-1; 9 bases align to TRBD1. Germline values: CDR1 MNHEY, CDR2 SVGAGI. The CDR3 consists of 19 residues. Trimming took 0 bases from V and 2 from J; bases not matched to a gene: 11. CDR3 nucleotide sequence: TGTGCCAGCAGTTACTCCCTTTTGCCGACAGGGGGGGCCTACAATGAGCAGTTCTTC. Its translation is CASSYSLLPTGGAYNEQFF.

The genes are TRBV20-1 and TRBJ2-7, with D possibly matching TRBD1 (6 bases). The CDR3 is 13 residues long. Germline CDR1 and CDR2: DFQATT and SNEGSKA (reference sequence). Deletions cut 6 bases from V and 3 bases from J, with 15 bases between. For the CDR3, the DNA is TGCAGTGCCCGCGGCGGACAGAGCTACGAGCAGTACTTC. It encodes CSARGGQSYEQYF.

This clonotype was seen only a few times. In DNA, the CDR3 is TGTGCCAGCAGCCCAGCGGGAGTTATTACAGATACGCAGTATTTT. It yields the protein CASSPAGVITDTQYF. The chain combines TRBV6-2 or TRBV6-3 with TRBJ2-3, with 8 bases matching TRBD2. The junction had 8 bases not matched to a gene; V was cut back by 6 bases and J by 3 bases. The germline CDR1 and CDR2 sequences are MNHEY and SVGEGT. The CDR3 consists of 15 residues.

This clonotype is labeled medium-sized (0.01 to 0.1%). V is TRBV6-2 or TRBV6-3 and J is TRBJ2-2; 14 bases match TRBD2. The CDR3 runs 17 residues. Germline V gene sequence: CDR1 MNHEY, CDR2 SVGEGT. J was trimmed by 4 bases and V by 2 bases; bases with no gene match: 3. The CDR3 DNA reads as TGTGCCAGCAGTTACCCAGGGACTAGCGGGAGCACCGGGGAGCTGTTTTTT. Its protein product is CASSYPGTSGSTGELFF.

This clonotype has at least ten counts. The CDR3 sequence: CASSPRGQTYEQYF. The CDR3 DNA follows: TGTGCCAGCTCACCCCGGGGACAGACCTACGAGCAGTACTTC. The chain joins TRBV18 to TRBJ2-7; TRBD1 matches at 7 bases. CDR3 size: 14 residues. The germline CDR1 and CDR2 sequences are KGHSH and LQKENI. V lost 3 bases to trimming and J lost 2 bases; unmatched junction nucleotides: 4.

By share of the sample, this clonotype is medium-sized. The V call is TRBV6-5, the J call TRBJ1-6, with 7 bases aligning to TRBD1. This CDR3 has 15 amino acids. CDR1 is MNHEY and CDR2 is SVGAGI in the germline V gene. V dropped 5 bases and J dropped 8; count of bases not matched to a gene: 9. CDR3 bases: TGTGCCAGCAGTGTTGACAGGGCAGACTATTCACCCCTCCACTTT. It codes for CASSVDRADYSPLHF.

This clonotype ranks as medium-sized. The chain has TRBV19 and TRBJ1-5, with D unclear. Germline assignment: CDR1 LNHDA and CDR2 SQIVND (reference sequence). Trimming took 3 bases from V and 1 from J, leaving 10 bases between them. The CDR3 totals 15 residues. In nucleotides, the CDR3 is TGTGCCAGTAGTATGTACGCGCCCAGCAATCAGCCCCAGCATTTT. Encoded protein: CASSMYAPSNQPQHF.

This clonotype was observed a few times. CDR3 protein: CSARDRGPKWDYGYTF. Here the CDR3 DNA reads TGCAGTGCTAGAGATCGGGGCCCAAAGTGGGACTATGGCTACACCTTC. This chain connects TRBV20-1 to TRBJ1-2; D possibly corresponds to TRBD1 (5 bases). V was trimmed by 0 bases and J by 3 bases, leaving 17 bases between them. The V gene's germline CDR1 is DFQATT and CDR2 SNEGSKA (reference sequence). CDR3 length equals 16 residues.

This clonotype is deemed medium-sized (0.01 to 0.1%). The chain has TRBV6-5 and TRBJ2-6; 8 bases are shared with TRBD1. Germline V gene sequence: CDR1 MNHEY, CDR2 SVGAGI. The V segment lost 10 bases and the J segment 0 bases; nucleotides outside the gene matches: 8. This CDR3 contains 16 residues. The DNA for the CDR3 is TGTGCCACCAGACAGGGGCTTACCTCTGGGGCCAACGTCCTGACTTTC. Protein: CATRQGLTSGANVLTF.

In its sample, this clonotype was seen many times. The chain recombines TRBV28 with TRBJ2-7; D may be TRBD2 (5 bases). The length of the CDR3 is 12 residues. V lost 10 bases and J 3 bases, leaving 13 bases between the germline ends. Germline CDR1 MDHEN, CDR2 SYDVKM. The CDR3 loop is CATDRRGYEQYF. CDR3 DNA sequence: TGTGCCACCGACCGACGGGGCTACGAGCAGTACTTC.

This clonotype is medium-sized by share. The chain carries TRBV27 and TRBJ2-2; D gene ambiguous. The CDR3 sequence is 13 residues long. V was trimmed by 4 bases and J by 5 bases, leaving 8 bases between them. Germline V gives CDR1 MNHEY, CDR2 SMNVEV (reference sequence). This chain's CDR3 is CASSWSRTGELFF. CDR3 nucleotide sequence: TGTGCCAGCAGTTGGAGTAGAACCGGGGAGCTGTTTTTT.

By proportion, this clonotype is medium-sized. V and J are TRBV29-1 and TRBJ1-2; the D gene is possibly TRBD1 (6 bases). The length of the CDR3 is 14 residues. The germline V gene has CDR1 SQVTM and CDR2 ANQGSEA. V lost 6 bases to trimming and J lost 5 bases, with 19 bases between them. CDR3 sequence reads: CSVNTGSTGYGYTF. CDR3 in DNA: TGCAGCGTCAATACCGGGTCTACAGGGTATGGCTACACCTTC.

This clonotype qualifies as medium-sized (0.01 to 0.1%). The CDR3 coding sequence is TGTGCCAGTAAACCGGACAGGGGAACTTACGAGCAGTACTTC. This codes for CASKPDRGTYEQYF. This chain connects TRBV19 to TRBJ2-7; TRBD1 matches at 9 bases. CDR3 length equals 14 residues. J gave up 4 bases and V 7 bases, and 8 bases lay outside the gene matches. Germline assignment: CDR1 LNHDA and CDR2 SQIVND (reference sequence). Based on the CDR3 plus reference TRBV19 and TRBJ2-7, the full variable domain is DGGITQSPKYLFRKEGQNVTLSCEQNLNHDAMYWYRQDPGQGLRLIYYSQIVNDFQKGDIAEGYSVSREKKESFPLTVTSAQKNPTAFYLCASKPDRGTYEQYFGPGTRLTVT.

By sample fraction, this clonotype is medium-sized (0.01 to 0.1%). The chain employs TRBV18 and TRBJ2-1, with 10 nucleotides matching TRBD2. Looked up from germline, CDR1 is KGHSH and CDR2 is LQKENI. V was pared by 2 bases and J by 7 bases, with 5 bases of the junction left unmatched. The CDR3 totals 15 residues. The CDR3 bases are TGTGCCAGCTCACCAGTGGGACTAGCGTGGAATGAGCAGTTCTTC. Protein sequence: CASSPVGLAWNEQFF. Drawing the rest from reference TRBV18 and TRBJ2-1, the complete variable domain is NAGVMQNPRHLVRRRGQEARLRCSPMKGHSHVYWYRQLPEEGLKFMVYLQKENIIDESGMPKERFSAEFPKEGPSILRIQQVVRGDSAAYFCASSPVGLAWNEQFFGPGTRLTVL.

The rearrangement joins TRBV30 to TRBJ1-1, with 9 bases aligning to TRBD1. The CDR3 loop spans 15 amino acids. Trimming took 3 bases from V and 5 from J; bases not matched to a gene: 10. The V gene's germline CDR1 is GTSNPN and CDR2 SVGIG (reference sequence). The CDR3 loop is CAWRLTGGGRTEAFF. The CDR3, as DNA: TGTGCCTGGAGGCTGACAGGGGGAGGACGTACTGAAGCTTTCTTT.

Regarding this clonotype: This may come from a read error, since a much larger clone is one base off. The chain has TRBV15 and TRBJ2-7, with a tentative D call TRBD1 (5 bases). The germline V gene encodes CDR1 LNHNV and CDR2 YYDKDF (reference sequence). The CDR3 loop spans 15 amino acids. The CDR3 reads CVTSRDLRGNDEQYF. CDR3 DNA sequence: TGTGTCACCAGCAGAGATTTAAGGGGCAACGACGAGCAGTACTTC.

By frequency in the sample, this clonotype is medium-sized. V and J are TRBV19 and TRBJ1-5; 9 bases agree with TRBD1. The CDR3 totals 15 residues. Trimming at V came to 2 bases and at J to 7 bases, leaving 6 bases not matched to a gene. The germline V gene encodes CDR1 LNHDA and CDR2 SQIVND (reference sequence). The chain's CDR3 is CASSILQGAEQPQHF. CDR3 DNA sequence: TGTGCCAGTAGTATATTACAGGGGGCTGAGCAGCCCCAGCATTTT.

This clonotype was recorded once. The gene calls are TRBV20-1 and TRBJ1-2; 7 nucleotides line up with TRBD2. The J call may be mistaken, given a closer DNA end match to TRBJ2-1. CDR1 and CDR2 from the germline V gene are DFQATT and SNEGSKA (reference sequence). This CDR3 has 11 residues. CDR3 in amino acids: CSTAGENEQFF. The CDR3 nucleotides are TGCAGTACGGCGGGGGAGAATGAGCAGTTCTTC.

The CDR3 is CASSSGLSSGVYNEQFF. The DNA for the CDR3 is TGTGCCAGCAGCAGCGGGTTGAGTAGCGGGGTCTACAATGAGCAGTTCTTC. This sequence joins TRBV2 and TRBJ2-1; 8 bases are a match to TRBD2. In germline, CDR1 is SNHLY, CDR2 FYNNEI. The CDR3 covers 17 residues. Trimming took 6 bases from V and 3 from J; bases not matched to a gene: 13.

In this sample, this clonotype is medium-sized. The rearrangement links TRBV27 to TRBJ1-5; possibly TRBD1 for D (6 bases). The CDR3 contains 15 residues. V shed 3 bases and J shed 7 bases, with 16 bases lying between them. Germline CDR1 is MNHEY and CDR2 is SMNVEV (reference sequence). The CDR3 reads CASSFRGGAGQPQHF. CDR3 sequence (DNA): TGTGCCAGCAGTTTTCGAGGGGGGGCAGGGCAGCCCCAGCATTTT.

The chain recombines TRBV7-9 with TRBJ1-3; TRBD1 is a possible D gene (6 bases). CDR1 and CDR2 from the germline V gene are SEHNR and FQNEAQ (reference sequence). The CDR3 totals 20 residues. Trimming took 1 base from V and 0 from J, leaving 22 bases between them. CDR3 amino acids: CASSLEAGVPYFFSGNTIYF. Written as DNA, the CDR3 is TGTGCCAGCAGCTTAGAAGCAGGGGTCCCTTATTTTTTCTCTGGAAACACCATATATTTT.

The chain uses TRBV20-1 and TRBJ2-7, with D possibly being TRBD1 or TRBD2 (5 bases each). This CDR3 contains 12 residues. Germline values: CDR1 DFQATT, CDR2 SNEGSKA (reference sequence). Trimming removed 4 bases at V and 6 bases at J, with 13 bases between. The chain's CDR3 is CSANERGAEQYF. The CDR3 bases are TGCAGTGCTAACGAACGAGGGGCCGAGCAGTACTTC.

Regarding this clonotype: A much bigger clone sits one base away, suggesting this may be a read error. The CDR3 coding sequence is TGTGACAGCAGCCGGGAGGGCGGCGCCGGGGAGCTGTTTTTT. It specifies CDSSREGGAGELFF. The J gene is TRBJ2-2, the V gene TRBV6-5; 8 positions agree with TRBD2. From germline, CDR1 is MNHEY and CDR2 SVGAGI. The CDR3 runs to 14 residues.